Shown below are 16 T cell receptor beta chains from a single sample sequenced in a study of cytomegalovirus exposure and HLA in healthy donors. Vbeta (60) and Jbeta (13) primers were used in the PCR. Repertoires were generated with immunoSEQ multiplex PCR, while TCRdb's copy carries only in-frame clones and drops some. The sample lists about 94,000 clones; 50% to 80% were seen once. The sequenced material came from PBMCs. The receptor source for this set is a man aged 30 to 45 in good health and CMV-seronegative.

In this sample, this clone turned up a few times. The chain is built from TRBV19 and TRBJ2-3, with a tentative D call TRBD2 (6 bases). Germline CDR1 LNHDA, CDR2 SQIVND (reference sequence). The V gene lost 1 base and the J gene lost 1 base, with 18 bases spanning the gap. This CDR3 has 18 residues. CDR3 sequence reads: CASSIGVVRRGRTDTQYF. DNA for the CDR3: TGTGCCAGTAGTATAGGTGTGGTCCGGAGGGGTCGCACAGATACGCAGTATTTT.

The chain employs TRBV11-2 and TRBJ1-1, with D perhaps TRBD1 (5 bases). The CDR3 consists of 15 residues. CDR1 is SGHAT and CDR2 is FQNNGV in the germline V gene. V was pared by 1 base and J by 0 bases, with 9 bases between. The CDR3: CASSLAGTMNTEAFF. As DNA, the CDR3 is TGTGCCAGCAGCTTAGCTGGGACTATGAACACTGAAGCTTTCTTT.

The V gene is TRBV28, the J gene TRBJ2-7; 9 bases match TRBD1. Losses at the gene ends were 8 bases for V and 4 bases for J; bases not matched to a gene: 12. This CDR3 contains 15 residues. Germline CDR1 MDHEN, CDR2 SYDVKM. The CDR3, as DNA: TGTGCCAGCCTTCAGGGGGGACAGGGACGGTACGAGCAGTACTTC. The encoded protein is CASLQGGQGRYEQYF.

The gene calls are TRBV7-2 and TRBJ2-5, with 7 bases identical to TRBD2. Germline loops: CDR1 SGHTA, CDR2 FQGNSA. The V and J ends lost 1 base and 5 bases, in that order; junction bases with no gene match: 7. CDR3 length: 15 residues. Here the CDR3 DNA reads TGTGCCAGCAGCTTAGATGCGGGAGCGGGGGAGACCCAGTACTTC. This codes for CASSLDAGAGETQYF.

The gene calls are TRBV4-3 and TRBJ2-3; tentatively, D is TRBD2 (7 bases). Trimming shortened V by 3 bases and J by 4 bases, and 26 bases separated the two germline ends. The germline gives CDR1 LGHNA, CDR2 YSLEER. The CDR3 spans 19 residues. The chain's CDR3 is CASSQGLTFVEGGPDTQYF. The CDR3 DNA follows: TGCGCCAGCAGCCAGGGGTTGACTTTCGTTGAGGGGGGGCCAGATACGCAGTATTTT.

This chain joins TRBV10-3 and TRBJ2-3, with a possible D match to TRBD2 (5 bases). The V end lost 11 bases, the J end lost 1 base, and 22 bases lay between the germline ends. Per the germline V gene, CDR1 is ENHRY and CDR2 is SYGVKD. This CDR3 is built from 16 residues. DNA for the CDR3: TGTGCCGTCTGGAGGTCCGGAGTTGTGGGCACAGATACGCAGTATTTT. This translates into CAVWRSGVVGTDTQYF.

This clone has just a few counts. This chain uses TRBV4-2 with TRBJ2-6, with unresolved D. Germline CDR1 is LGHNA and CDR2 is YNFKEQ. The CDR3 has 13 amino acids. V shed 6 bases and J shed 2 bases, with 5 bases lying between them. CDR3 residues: CASRSAGANVLTF. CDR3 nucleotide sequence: TGTGCCAGCAGGAGTGCTGGGGCCAACGTCCTGACTTTC.

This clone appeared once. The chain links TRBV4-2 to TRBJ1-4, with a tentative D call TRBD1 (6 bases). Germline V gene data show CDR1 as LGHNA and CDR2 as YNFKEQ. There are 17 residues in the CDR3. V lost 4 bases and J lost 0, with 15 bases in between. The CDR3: CASSLQTGRATNEKLFF. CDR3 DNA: TGTGCCAGCAGCCTCCAAACAGGGAGGGCAACTAATGAAAAACTGTTTTTT.

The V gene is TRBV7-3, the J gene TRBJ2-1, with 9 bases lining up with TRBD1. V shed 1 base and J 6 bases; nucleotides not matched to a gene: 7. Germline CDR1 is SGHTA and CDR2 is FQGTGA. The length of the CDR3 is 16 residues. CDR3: CASSLKTGGTLNEQFF. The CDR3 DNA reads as TGTGCCAGCAGCTTAAAGACAGGGGGTACCCTCAATGAGCAGTTCTTC.

The DNA of the CDR3 is TGTGCCAGCAGCCCTAGCCACATTCCAAATGAAAAACTGTTTTTT. The encoded protein is CASSPSHIPNEKLFF. The rearrangement uses TRBV9 and TRBJ1-4; D is unclear. This CDR3 region has 15 residues. Germline V gives CDR1 SGDLS, CDR2 YYNGEE. V gave up 4 bases and J gave up 5 bases, with 15 bases separating them.

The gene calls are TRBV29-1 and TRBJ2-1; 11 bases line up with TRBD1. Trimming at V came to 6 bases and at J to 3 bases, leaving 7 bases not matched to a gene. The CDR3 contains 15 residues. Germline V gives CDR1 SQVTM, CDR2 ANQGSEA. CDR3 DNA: TGCAGCGTCCGGGGGGGGACAGGGGGCTACAATGAGCAGTTCTTC. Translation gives CSVRGGTGGYNEQFF.

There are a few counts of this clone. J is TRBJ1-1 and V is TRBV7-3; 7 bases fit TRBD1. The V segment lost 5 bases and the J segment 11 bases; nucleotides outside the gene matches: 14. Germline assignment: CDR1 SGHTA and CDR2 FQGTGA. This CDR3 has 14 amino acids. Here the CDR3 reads CASSAGQPAAKAFF. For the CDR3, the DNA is TGTGCCAGCAGCGCGGGACAGCCCGCGGCAAAGGCTTTCTTT.

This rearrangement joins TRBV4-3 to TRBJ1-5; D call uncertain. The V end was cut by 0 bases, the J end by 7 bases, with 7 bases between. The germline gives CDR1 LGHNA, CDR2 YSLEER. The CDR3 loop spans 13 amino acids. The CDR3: CASSQERGQPQHF. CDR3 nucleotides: TGCGCCAGCAGCCAAGAGAGAGGACAGCCCCAGCATTTT.

The CDR3 region is CASSLMSQRGGTQYF. The CDR3 nucleotides read TGTGCCAGCAGCTTAATGTCACAGCGGGGGGGGACCCAGTACTTC. This chain joins TRBV7-2 and TRBJ2-5; 10 bases are a match to TRBD2. J lost 7 bases, V lost 2 bases, and 7 bases had no gene match. CDR1 is SGHTA, CDR2 FQGNSA, per germline. The CDR3 loop spans 15 amino acids.

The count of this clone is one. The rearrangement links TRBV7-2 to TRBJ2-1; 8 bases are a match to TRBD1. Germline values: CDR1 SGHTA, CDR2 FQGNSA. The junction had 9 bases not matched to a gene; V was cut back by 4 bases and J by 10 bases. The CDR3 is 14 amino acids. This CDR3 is CASSSRQGLGEQFF. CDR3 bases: TGTGCCAGCAGCTCGAGACAGGGGTTGGGGGAGCAGTTCTTC.

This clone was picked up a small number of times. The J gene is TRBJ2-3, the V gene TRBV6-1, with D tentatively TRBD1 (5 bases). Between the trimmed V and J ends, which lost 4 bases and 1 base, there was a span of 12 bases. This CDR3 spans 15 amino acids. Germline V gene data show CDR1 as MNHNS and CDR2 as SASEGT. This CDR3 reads CASSGKTGRTDTQYF. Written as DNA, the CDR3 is TGTGCCAGCAGTGGGAAAACAGGTCGCACAGATACGCAGTATTTT.